This record concerns one T cell receptor beta chain sequence. This clone's antigen is unknown. No qualities accompany the bases; no much larger clone lies one base away. The trim is 8 bases for V and 3 bases for J, with a gap of 7 bases between the germline ends. CDR1 and CDR2 were assigned from the germline V gene (reference sequence) as LGHDT and YNNKEL. The CDR3, cysteine through phenylalanine, is 11 amino acids long. Here the CDR3 DNA is all that survives: 33 bases in frame from base 1. TCRbeta CDR3 regions were amplified from genomic DNA by means of the immunoSEQ Assay, a bias-controlled multiplex PCR. Processing in the source paper ran as follows. The number of nucleated cells in each sample was estimated by amplification of reference gene primers within the assay. To quantify the absolute abundance of each unique TCRbeta CDR3 rearrangement, sequence reads were collapsed and filtered. Productive Simpson clonality was computed per sample as the square root of Simpson's diversity index over productive rearrangements. TCRdb retrieved this table from immuneACCESS and kept in-frame rearrangements only. Not all clones are present; in checked studies, unresolved V genes account for under half, and no reason is known for the remainder. V, J and clone size are those of that table, while D and trimming were read from the DNA. This sample is represented by a few hundred thousand clones; more than 70% of them were singletons. The biggest ten clones account for around 3% of the sample.

The sample comes from a study of blood T cell repertoires in COVID-19 (dated by TCRdb to the early 2020s). Turning to the overall study: Samples covering the acute and convalescent phases of COVID-19 were provided by collaborators in the United States, Italy and Spain. The material from the prospective study consisted of cDNA or gDNA derived from T cells, B-cell-depleted T cells, or PBMCs. The dataset comprised deeply sampled blood TCRbeta repertoires from subjects exposed to, actively infected with, or recovered from COVID-19. A freely available public database, intended as a resource for researchers studying the immune response to SARS-CoV-2, is where the repertoires were released. The samples were drawn from the first 160 participants of the ongoing ImmuneRACE study and from 950 to 1,500 subjects provided by 6 global collaborators. A de-identified subject ID, COVID-19 status, age in years and sex were almost always included in the sample metadata. Where available, HLA class I and class II types were taken from metadata supplied by the sample provider and were not determined by assay-based typing.

The investigation overall reported the following: How much clinical and demographic metadata was included differed by source and by participant, and the metadata was provided uncurated.

One collaborating source in Seattle enrolled patients during active infection and followed them longitudinally through the course of disease. The collaborating institutions used their own protocols to collect whole blood in K2EDTA tubes. For TCRbeta analysis, collaborator samples were shipped as frozen whole blood, as isolated PBMCs, or as DNA extracted from either sample type. The V and J genes are TRBV3-1 (or the pseudogene TRBV3-2) and TRBJ2-5; the D gene lacks a confident call. The TCR originated in a woman between 25 and 40 years old with COVID-19, enrolled during active disease. Sequencing input: peripheral blood. This receptor carries the CDR3 CASAQEETQYF. The DNA is as follows: TGTGCCAGCGCGCAGGAAGAGACCCAGTACTTC.